These 11 T cell receptor beta chains came from one sample sequenced in a study of T cell responses to AZD1222 COVID-19 vaccine. Using immunoSEQ multiplex PCR, the repertoire was profiled, and TCRdb retains in-frame clones only, with some absent. The sample records 90,000 to 110,000 clones, around 90% being singletons. The source material was peripheral blood, sampled on day 0 of MenACWY control vaccination. The source of these receptors is an adult in good health.

Here the CDR3 reads CATPTEYMSGYTF. The DNA for the CDR3 is TGTGCCACCCCGACAGAGTATATGTCAGGCTACACCTTC. This chain links TRBV6-5 with TRBJ1-2, with D possibly TRBD1 on 5 matching bases. Trimming shortened V by 10 bases and J by 8 bases, and 20 bases separated the two germline ends. Germline values: CDR1 MNHEY, CDR2 SVGAGI. The CDR3 consists of 13 residues.

The chain links TRBV10-3 to TRBJ2-7; tentatively, D is TRBD2 (5 bases). Germline V CDR1 and CDR2: ENHRY, SYGVKD. The V end was cut by 4 bases, the J end by 0 bases, with 22 bases between. The length of the CDR3 is 18 residues. The CDR3 DNA sequence: TGTGCCATCAGTGGCGGGTTATTAGCGACCAACATCTCCTACGAGCAGTACTTC. Its protein product is CAISGGLLATNISYEQYF.

The V call is TRBV28, the J call TRBJ1-2; 10 positions match TRBD1. Germline V gives CDR1 MDHEN, CDR2 SYDVKM. The CDR3 totals 15 residues. V dropped 6 bases and J dropped 3; count of bases not matched to a gene: 7. The CDR3 nucleotides are TGTGCCAGCAGCGCCGGGACAGGGGAGGACTATGGCTACACCTTC. As protein: CASSAGTGEDYGYTF.

The V gene is TRBV7-9, the J gene TRBJ2-5; 7 bases align to TRBD2. Germline CDR1 is SEHNR and CDR2 is FQNEAQ (reference sequence). V was clipped by 4 bases and J by 5 bases; unmatched bases: 7. This CDR3 is built from 14 residues. CDR3 nucleotides: TGTGCCAGCAGCTACCGCGGTAGCGGGGAGACCCAGTACTTC. The encoded protein is CASSYRGSGETQYF.

The chain recombines TRBV10-3 with TRBJ1-5; weak D call: TRBD1 (5 bases). The CDR3 consists of 14 residues. Per the germline V gene, CDR1 is ENHRY and CDR2 is SYGVKD. Trimming took 2 bases from V and 4 from J, leaving 9 bases between them. The CDR3: CAISEDSLNQPQHF. The CDR3 bases are TGTGCCATCAGTGAGGACAGTCTGAATCAGCCCCAGCATTTT.

The genes are TRBV7-3 and TRBJ2-2; 8 bases fit TRBD1. V lost 5 bases to trimming and J lost 1 base; unmatched junction nucleotides: 3. Germline CDR1 is SGHTA and CDR2 is FQGTGA. The CDR3 is 15 residues long. In DNA form, the CDR3 reads TGTGCCAGCAGCCTCGGGACAGGGAACACCGGGGAGCTGTTTTTT. Amino acids: CASSLGTGNTGELFF.

The rearrangement joins TRBV10-3 to TRBJ1-3; D uncertain. CDR1 ENHRY and CDR2 SYGVKD come from the germline V gene. V gave up 4 bases and J gave up 0 bases, with 16 bases separating them. The CDR3 extends over 17 amino acids. For the CDR3, the DNA is TGTGCCATCAGTGTTCTGGTAGTGCGGATCTCTGGAAACACCATATATTTT. Protein sequence: CAISVLVVRISGNTIYF.

The chain couples TRBV28 to TRBJ1-5; D gene ambiguous. This CDR3 has 14 amino acids. Germline CDR1 MDHEN, CDR2 SYDVKM. V lost 0 bases and J 7 bases, leaving 10 bases between the germline ends. The CDR3 DNA is TGTGCCAGCAGTTTATGGGGAACGGGACAGCCCCAGCATTTT. Translation gives CASSLWGTGQPQHF.

The CDR3 DNA sequence: TGCGCCAGCAGCTTGCCGGACCTTGGAAACACCATATATTTT. Its translation is CASSLPDLGNTIYF. This rearrangement joins TRBV5-1 to TRBJ1-3; D unclear. The CDR3 runs to 14 residues. Germline V lookup: CDR1 SGHRS, CDR2 YFSETQ. V lost 1 base and J lost 3, with 8 bases in between. The whole variable domain, filled in from reference TRBV5-1 and TRBJ1-3, reads KAGVTQTPRYLIKTRGQQVTLSCSPISGHRSVSWYQQTPGQGLQFLFEYFSETQRNKGNFPGRFSGRQFSNSRSEMNVSTLELGDSALYLCASSLPDLGNTIYFGEGSWLTVV.

This clone showed up just once. The chain links TRBV5-5 to TRBJ1-2; D possibly corresponds to TRBD1 (5 bases). Looked up from germline, CDR1 is SGHKS and CDR2 is YYEKEE (reference sequence). The germline V and J ends were trimmed by 1 base and 0 bases, with 10 bases remaining between them. The CDR3 is 15 amino acids. The CDR3 DNA is TGTGCCAGCAGCTTGTCAGGGATCGCTAACTATGGCTACACCTTC. Its translation is CASSLSGIANYGYTF.

V usage is TRBV11-2 and J usage is TRBJ2-5; TRBD2 might be the D (6 bases). V lost 5 bases to trimming and J lost 3 bases, with 10 bases between them. This CDR3 comprises 13 residues. CDR1 SGHAT and CDR2 FQNNGV come from the germline V gene. For the CDR3, the DNA is TGTGCCAGCAGCCATAGCGGAGAAGAGACCCAGTACTTC. Translated: CASSHSGEETQYF.